The rows below give T cell receptor beta chains drawn from one sample of a study of siplizumab effects on memory and regulatory T cells. Libraries were prepared by immunoSEQ multiplex PCR; TCRdb keeps only in-frame clonotypes and omits some of them. The data hold some 9,000 clones, with 60% to 75% observed a single time. Source material: effector memory CD8+ T cells sorted from blood. The receptors derive from a human donor in good health. CDR3s leave out the opening cysteine and the closing phenylalanine or tryptophan.

13	TRBV7-9	ASSQAVDSTAEAF
10	TRBV27	ASSWGGTEQY
12	TRBV6-5	ASTPAGPRDTQY
10	TRBV6-4	ASGGRIHEQY
11	TRBV7-9	ASSLPSFFEAF
12	TRBV7-9	ASSIVGVNTEAF
13	TRBV5-6	ASSLQRYGAYGYT
13	TRBV7-2	ASQNIAGGSYEQY
10	TRBV11-2	ASSRWTVEQF
12	TRBV7-8	ASSFSNTGFRAF
12	TRBV27	ASSSGTEYNEQF
12	TRBV7-9	ASSLEGETGELF
12	TRBV7-9	ASSTNDGAYEQY
9	TRBV6-5	ASASGNTIY
13	TRBV5-4	ASSLDLSGANVLT
13	TRBV6-1	ASSESAGGKGEQY
13	TRBV15	ATSRDRQLNTEAF
11	TRBV7-6	ASSYHPSYEQY
12	TRBV5-6	ASSPDRASYEQY
16	TRBV19	ASSTWTGRRGLGNTIY
14	TRBV5-5	ASSLSLQGSKTEAF
13	TRBV7-8	ASSLLGQSNYGYT
10	TRBV7-9	ASSYRDYEQY
11	TRBV28	ASSSVGQYEQY
12	TRBV16	ASSESVTGQGYT
11	TRBV2	ASMGDRKNEAF
13	TRBV15	ATNTDPSGTGELF
14	TRBV6-4	ASSDAAGGSTDTQY
15	TRBV21-1	ASMPQRCRSTPDEQF
13	TRBV7-9	ASSRMEGAVYGYT
14	TRBV6-9	ASSPVTGTGYYGYT
12	TRBV7-9	ASSLGGYGSPLH
13	TRBV6-4	ASSDPSGSSNEQF
14	TRBV11-3	ASSLDRGGGYNEQF
13	TRBV6-6	ASSYSRHSNQPQH
12	TRBV29-1	SVTSGDPYNEQF
12	TRBV7-8	ASSFQLPGSEQF
11	TRBV5-5	ASSLFGDQPQH
13	TRBV6-6	ASSSSSGDYNEQF
13	TRBV6-5	ASSRGGDPSYEQY
13	TRBV5-1	ASSLDVGSSYEQY
13	TRBV9	ASSVLAGELDTQY
13	TRBV11-2	ASSWDRPTSYEQY
12	TRBV13	ASSSPGLEDTQY
13	TRBV2	ASIVSGMLHYEQY
13	TRBV29-1	SVLARGRETYEQY
13	TRBV4-2	ASSQGRRWADTQY
14	TRBV6-1	ASSEALGNTNEKLF